These T cell receptor beta chains were read from a single sample in a study of shared clonotypes between healthy human individuals. Assay used: immunoSEQ multiplex PCR; TCRdb lists only in-frame clones, some missing. The sample lists some 480,000 clones, about 80% occurring once. Material: PBMCs. These receptors all come from a middle-aged woman in good health. Some clones in this sample may be carry-over from other donors' samples. The CDR3 runs from the conserved cysteine through the conserved F or W. A D gene is named only where the DNA matches it firmly. Expanded clones get a size class; other rows say once, few or many, or leave the size out.

DNA,CDR3,D,V,J,size
TGTGCCAGCAGCCCCCTGGGGAGCGGGACTGAAAAACTGTTTTTT,CASSPLGSGTEKLFF,.,TRBV21-1,TRBJ1-4,.
TGTGCCAGTAGTATTGCTGGGGTTTATGGCTACACCTTC,CASSIAGVYGYTF,.,TRBV19,TRBJ1-2,.
TGTGCCAGCAGCCCCAGAGGGGGGGGTGAGCAGTTCTTC,CASSPRGGGEQFF,.,TRBV5-4,TRBJ2-1,.
TGTGCCAGCAGCGTAGGGCTAGGGACTTCCTACAATGAGCAGTTCTTC,CASSVGLGTSYNEQFF,.,TRBV9,TRBJ2-1,.
TGTGCCAGCAGTTATATCCCCGGGGAGCTGTTTTTT,CASSYIPGELFF,.,TRBV6-5,TRBJ2-2,.
TGTGCCAGCAGCTTGGACAGGGGGCGTGAGCAGTACTTC,CASSLDRGREQYF,TRBD1,TRBV7-2,TRBJ2-7,.
TGTGCCAGCTCCCCCCTACTAGCGGGAGCCGGGGAGACCCAGTACTTC,CASSPLLAGAGETQYF,TRBD2,TRBV18,TRBJ2-5,.
TGTGCCAGCAGCTCGGACGGAGGTTACGAGCAGTACTTC,CASSSDGGYEQYF,.,TRBV7-2,TRBJ2-7,.
TGTGCCAGCAGCTTAGGCACCAACACTGAAGCTTTCTTT,CASSLGTNTEAFF,.,TRBV7-3,TRBJ1-1,few
TGTGCCAGCAGACGACAGGGGTCCTACGAGCAGTACTTC,CASRRQGSYEQYF,TRBD1,TRBV27,TRBJ2-7,.
TGTGCCAGCAGCTCCGGGGATGGGGCCAACGTCCTGACTTTC,CASSSGDGANVLTF,.,TRBV7-9,TRBJ2-6,.
TGCGCCAGCAGTCACCCGGGACCGACCTCCCAAGAGACCCAGTACTTC,CASSHPGPTSQETQYF,.,TRBV23-1,TRBJ2-5,.
TGTGCCAGCAGTTACGGGTCGCGGGCCTACAATGAGCAGTTCTTC,CASSYGSRAYNEQFF,.,TRBV6-6,TRBJ2-1,.
TGCGCCAGCAGTTTGGAACGTGGTTCCTACGAGCAGTACTTC,CASSLERGSYEQYF,.,TRBV5-1,TRBJ2-7,.
TGTGCCAGCAGCTTGGGGGACAACAGGCGCACTGAAGCTTTCTTT,CASSLGDNRRTEAFF,.,TRBV5-6,TRBJ1-1,few
TGTGCCACCAGCGGCCGGGGGGGACTACAGGGAATGGCTTTCTTT,CATSGRGGLQGMAFF,.,TRBV15,TRBJ1-1,once
TGTGCCAGCCGCCGGGGAGGCGGTAGCACAGATACGCAGTATTTT,CASRRGGGSTDTQYF,.,TRBV5-4,TRBJ2-3,.
TGTGCCAGCAGTGAGAGGCTAGCGGGAGCGTCCGGGGAGCTGTTTTTT,CASSERLAGASGELFF,TRBD2,TRBV2,TRBJ2-2,.
TGTGCCAGCAGCTCCCCCCGGGACCCGCGGGAGCAGTACTTC,CASSSPRDPREQYF,.,TRBV7-9,TRBJ2-7,.
TGTGCCAGTAGTAGGTCCGGGACCCACCAGTTCTTC,CASSRSGTHQFF,.,TRBV19,TRBJ2-1,.
TGTGCCAGTAGCTCCCCGGGCCTACTCTACGAGCAGTACTTC,CASSSPGLLYEQYF,.,TRBV19,TRBJ2-7,.
TGTGCCAGCACGCCCCCCCGGGCAGCGGGAGGGTATGAGCAGTTCTTC,CASTPPRAAGGYEQFF,TRBD2,TRBV28,TRBJ2-1,.
TGTGCCAGCAGCTGGGGACCCAGTGGGACTGAAGCTTTCTTT,CASSWGPSGTEAFF,.,TRBV7-3,TRBJ1-1,.
TGCGCCAGCAGCTTGGTCCGGGGGAAAGCAACCGGGGAGCTGTTTTTT,CASSLVRGKATGELFF,.,TRBV5-1,TRBJ2-2,.